The clone carrying this T cell receptor beta chain was found many times. The sample belongs to a study of human T cells and chemical hapten exposure. V lost 3 bases, J lost 3 bases, and 10 bases lay in between. This CDR3 contains 14 residues. Germline CDR1 MNHEY, CDR2 SMNVEV (reference sequence). Indicated time point: healthy volunteer bleed at 6 weeks. Extraction yielded total RNA from whole blood (unfractionated). In the source study's methods: Per-sample TCR counts ranged from roughly 20,000 to 700,000, median around 88,000. TCRdb fed the RACE reads into MiXCR, producing one record per CDR3 protein. In this record, the V and J calls reflect TCRdb's handling and not the investigators' own analysis. The data show under 50,000 distinct CDR3 sequences, about 3.7% seen once.

This sequence was found in a human donor in good health. Some clones in this sample may be carry-over from other donors' samples. This sequence joins TRBV27 and TRBJ2-3; D is possibly TRBD2 (5 bases). Sequencing was carried out using whole blood. The CDR3 spells CASSFIPGTDTQYF. As DNA, the CDR3 is TGTGCCAGCAGTTTTATCCCGGGAACAGATACGCAGTATTTT.